This is a list of T cell receptor beta chains from one sample in a study of early T cells in non-severe SARS-CoV-2 infection. TCRdb processed the 5' RACE reads anew with MiXCR; each CDR3 protein has one entry. The table records about 33,000 distinct CDR3 sequences, about 6.7% of them present only once. The material sequenced was whole blood. These receptors were obtained from an adult who was a healthcare worker with PCR-confirmed SARS-CoV-2 infection or an uninfected control (not recorded which). CDR3s include the opening cysteine and the closing phenylalanine or tryptophan. D genes are given only for firm matches. A row's size may be missing; if present it is once, few, many or a size class.

many	TRBV5-1	TRBD1	TRBJ1-5	TGCGCCAGCAGTCCCGAAGGGGGCAGCAATCAGCCCCAGCATTTT	CASSPEGGSNQPQHF
many	TRBV5-1	-	TRBJ2-5	TGCGCCAGCAGCTTGGTGCCCGAAGAGACCCAGTACTTC	CASSLVPEETQYF
many	TRBV20-1	-	TRBJ2-1	TGCAGTGCTAGAGACCCAGGACAACCCCGGAGTGGTGAGCAGTTCTTC	CSARDPGQPRSGEQFF
medium-sized	TRBV6-1	-	TRBJ2-1	TGTGCCAGCAGTGAACAAAGTAACAATGAGCAGTTCTTC	CASSEQSNNEQFF
many	TRBV7-9	TRBD1	TRBJ1-4	TGTGCCAGCAGCTTGGGACAGAATGAAAAACTGTTTTTT	CASSLGQNEKLFF
many	TRBV24-1	-	TRBJ2-3	TGTGCCACCAGTGAGTCCTTCCTAGAAACAGATACGCAGTATTTT	CATSESFLETDTQYF
few	TRBV2	-	TRBJ2-3	TGTGCCAGCAGTGAGACTAGTCAGAGCACAGATACGCAGTATTTT	CASSETSQSTDTQYF
many	TRBV29-1	-	TRBJ1-1	TGCAGCGCCCGATACGGGACCAACACTGAAGCTTTCTTT	CSARYGTNTEAFF
many	TRBV7-3	-	TRBJ2-3	TGTGCCAGCAGCTTCGGTACAGCGGGCACAGATACGCAGTATTTT	CASSFGTAGTDTQYF
many	TRBV6-2/TRBV6-3	-	TRBJ2-1	TGTGCCAGCAGTTACTCACCCCCGGACGGTATTTACAATGAGCAGTTCTTC	CASSYSPPDGIYNEQFF
many	TRBV4-1	-	TRBJ1-6	TGCGCCAGCAGCCAAGACAGCCCATGGCCCCTCCACTTT	CASSQDSPWPLHF
few	TRBV6-5	-	TRBJ2-3	TGTGCCAGCAGTTACTCCCCCCTGGGTTCAGGCACAGATACGCAGTATTTT	CASSYSPLGSGTDTQYF
few	TRBV27	-	TRBJ2-3	TGTGCCAGCAGTTTAGGGTCCTGGGGCACAGATACGCAGTATTTT	CASSLGSWGTDTQYF
many	TRBV29-1	-	TRBJ2-3	TGCAGCGTTGTGGCGGGAAAGGGGACAGATACGCAGTATTTT	CSVVAGKGTDTQYF
many	TRBV20-1	-	TRBJ1-4	TGCAGTGCTTTCCATTCGGGGACTAATGAAAAACTGTTTTTT	CSAFHSGTNEKLFF
many	TRBV5-1	TRBD2	TRBJ2-5	TGCGCCAGCAGGTCCGCCCTAGCGGCCGCCCAAGAGACCCAGTACTTC	CASRSALAAAQETQYF
-	TRBV7-3	TRBD1	TRBJ2-1	TGTGCCAGCAGCTTACAGGGGGTGGGTGAGCAGTTCTTC	CASSLQGVGEQFF
many	TRBV12-3/TRBV12-4	TRBD2	TRBJ2-7	TGTGCCACATCAGGACTAGAGGACGAGCAGTACTTC	CATSGLEDEQYF
many	TRBV20-1	TRBD1	TRBJ2-7	TGCAGTGCAAACCGGGACAGGGTATCCGAGCAGTACTTC	CSANRDRVSEQYF
many	TRBV29-1	-	TRBJ2-7	TGCAGCGTCGGACAGAGCTCCTACGAGCAGTACTTC	CSVGQSSYEQYF
many	TRBV20-1	TRBD1	TRBJ1-6	TGCAGTGCTACCCGGACAGGGAATAATTCACCCCTCCACTTT	CSATRTGNNSPLHF
few	TRBV5-1	-	TRBJ2-5	TGCGCCAGCAGCTTGTCCCCCCGGAGGGAGAGGGGAGAGACCCAGTACTTC	CASSLSPRRERGETQYF
many	TRBV20-1	-	TRBJ1-4	TGCAGTGCCCCCTGGGACCCTACTAATGAAAAACTGTTTTTT	CSAPWDPTNEKLFF
-	TRBV28	-	TRBJ1-1	TGTGCCAGCAGTCCACGAATCACTGAAGCTTTCTTT	CASSPRITEAFF
many	TRBV11-2	-	TRBJ2-5	TGTGCCAGCAGCCCGACAAGAACACAAGAGACCCAGTACTTC	CASSPTRTQETQYF
many	TRBV5-4	-	TRBJ1-5	TGTGCCAGCAGCTTGGGACCAGGGGAAGGACAGCCCCAGCATTTT	CASSLGPGEGQPQHF
many	TRBV5-4	TRBD2	TRBJ2-3	TGTGCCAGCAGACTAGCGGGACGCGGCGCTAGCACAGATACGCAGTATTTT	CASRLAGRGASTDTQYF
-	TRBV12-3/TRBV12-4	TRBD2	TRBJ2-7	TGTGCCAGCAGTGGAACCCGTGCTAGCGGGAATTACGAGCAGTACTTC	CASSGTRASGNYEQYF
many	TRBV20-1	TRBD1	TRBJ1-1	TGCAGTGCTAGAGAGACCGGGACAGTATTT	CSARETGTVF
few	TRBV2	-	TRBJ2-3	TGTGCCAGCAGTGAGGGAACAGATACGCAGTATTTT	CASSEGTDTQYF
-	TRBV7-6	TRBD2	TRBJ2-5	TGTGCCAGCATCCGGGGGGGAGCGACGGAGACCCAGTACTTC	CASIRGGATETQYF
many	TRBV12-3/TRBV12-4	-	TRBJ1-4	TGTGCCAGCAGCCGGGATGCAACTAATGAAAAACTGTTTTTT	CASSRDATNEKLFF
many	TRBV27	-	TRBJ2-5	TGTGCCTCGGGGGTGCAGGGGGAGACCCAGTACTTC	CASGVQGETQYF
many	TRBV20-1	-	TRBJ2-7	TGCAGTGCTAGAGATCAACGGCTTTTCGCCTACGAGCAGTACTTC	CSARDQRLFAYEQYF
many	TRBV30	-	TRBJ1-2	TGTGCCTGGAGTGTACCGGGGCTAGAGGGCTACACCTTC	CAWSVPGLEGYTF
few	TRBV30	TRBD1	TRBJ1-1	TGTGCCTGGAGCACTTCTTCGACAGGGCTAACTGAAGCTTTCTTT	CAWSTSSTGLTEAFF
many	TRBV6-5	-	TRBJ1-1	TGTGCCAGCAGTTACTTGGGACGGTTTGCCACTGAAGCTTTCTTT	CASSYLGRFATEAFF
few	TRBV28	TRBD2	TRBJ2-2	TGTGCCAGCAGTTTTACTCGTAGCGGGAGGTTCGGGGAGCTGTTTTTT	CASSFTRSGRFGELFF
many	TRBV25-1	-	TRBJ2-3	TGTGCCAGCAGTGAACGGGTCTGGGATTCAACAGATACGCAGTATTTT	CASSERVWDSTDTQYF
-	TRBV9	-	TRBJ2-1	TGTGCCAGCAGCGTAGCAGGGAGCAATGAGCAGTTCTTC	CASSVAGSNEQFF
-	TRBV18	-	TRBJ2-1	TGTGCCAGCTCACCACCCCCAGGTTACGGGAGTGTCAATGAGCAGTTCTTC	CASSPPPGYGSVNEQFF
few	TRBV15	-	TRBJ2-1	TGTGCCACCGGCTCCCTCCGGGAGTCCTATGAGCAGTTCTTC	CATGSLRESYEQFF
many	TRBV27	TRBD2	TRBJ2-3	TGTGCCAGCAGTTTATCGGCAGCAGGACTAGCGGGGTCTAGCACAGATACGCAGTATTTT	CASSLSAAGLAGSSTDTQYF
few	TRBV6-6	TRBD1	TRBJ2-7	TGTGCCAGCAGTGTTAGACAGGGTAGGATCCACGAGCAGTACTTC	CASSVRQGRIHEQYF
many	TRBV20-1	TRBD2	TRBJ2-4	TGCAGTGCTAGAGATAGCGGGAGGGCCAAAAACATTCAGTACTTC	CSARDSGRAKNIQYF
few	TRBV14	-	TRBJ1-2	TGTGCCAGCAGCCGAAGAGTTCACGGGGCGGGTAACTATGGCTACACCTTC	CASSRRVHGAGNYGYTF
many	TRBV27	-	TRBJ2-2	TGTGCCAGCAGTTTAGGGGACGGGGAGCTGTTTTTT	CASSLGDGELFF
many	TRBV10-3	TRBD1	TRBJ1-1	TGTGCCATCAACCACGGGACAGTCAACACTGAAGCTTTCTTT	CAINHGTVNTEAFF
many	TRBV29-1	TRBD1	TRBJ2-1	TGCAGCGTTGCTGGGACAGCCCGGACCTACAATGAGCAGTTCTTC	CSVAGTARTYNEQFF
many	TRBV11-2	TRBD2	TRBJ2-1	TGTGCCAGCAGCTATCTAGCGGGAGTACGGACCAATGAGCAGTTCTTC	CASSYLAGVRTNEQFF